A selection of T cell receptor beta chains follows, all from one sample in a study of shared clonotypes between healthy human individuals. Sequencing was performed with immunoSEQ multiplex PCR; in TCRdb, only in-frame clones are kept and a portion is missing. The sample lists millions of clones; roughly 95% were seen once. The source material was naive CD8+ T cells sorted from blood. The receptor set was obtained from a man between 18 and 35 years old in good health. CDR3s include the opening cysteine and the closing phenylalanine or tryptophan. The D gene is left open where the match is weak. A row's size may be missing; if present it is once, few, many or a size class.

V gene	J gene	clone size	D gene	CDR3 DNA	CDR3 protein
TRBV6-6	TRBJ1-1	-	-	TGTGCCAGCAGTTACTCGGCAGGGAATATGGTGACTGAAGCTTTCTTT	CASSYSAGNMVTEAFF
TRBV5-1	TRBJ2-7	-	-	TGCGCCAGCAGCTTGGCCGGCAACTACGAGCAGTACTTC	CASSLAGNYEQYF
TRBV28	TRBJ1-1	-	-	TGTGCCAGCAGTCTACTGGGGGGAGATACTGAAGCTTTCTTT	CASSLLGGDTEAFF
TRBV2	TRBJ1-4	-	-	TGTGCCAGCAGTGAAGCGGGGGCATCTTCTGATGAAAAACTGTTTTTT	CASSEAGASSDEKLFF
TRBV4-1	TRBJ1-2	-	-	TGCGCCAGCAGCCAAGAGCCCTATGGACGCACGATCTATGGCTACACCTTC	CASSQEPYGRTIYGYTF
TRBV2	TRBJ2-7	-	-	TGTGCCAGCAGTGAAGATTCACCTACCTGGGGGGAGTACGAGCAGTACTTC	CASSEDSPTWGEYEQYF
TRBV6-1	TRBJ2-2	-	-	TGTGCCAGCAGTTTCGGGACCGGGGAGCTGTTTTTT	CASSFGTGELFF
TRBV4-1	TRBJ2-7	-	-	TGCGCCAGCAGCCAAGGCAGGGGAGGATACGAGCAGTACTTC	CASSQGRGGYEQYF
TRBV15	TRBJ2-1	-	TRBD2	TGTGCCACCAGCTTCCCTCCTGGGACTAGCGGGAGCGGAAATGAGCAGTTCTTC	CATSFPPGTSGSGNEQFF
TRBV29-1	TRBJ2-2	once	TRBD1	TGCAGCGTTCAGCTTAGACAGGGGTCGAACACCGGGGAGCTGTTTTTT	CSVQLRQGSNTGELFF
TRBV7-9	TRBJ2-7	-	-	TGTGCCAGCAGCTTCGGTGACTCTGAGCAGTACTTC	CASSFGDSEQYF
TRBV27	TRBJ2-7	once	-	TGTGCCAGCAGCCCAAACAGGGTTAGCTACGAGCAGTACTTC	CASSPNRVSYEQYF
TRBV11-2	TRBJ1-2	-	-	TGTGCCAGCAGCTTAGAAGGGAACGAAGTCTATGGCTACACCTTC	CASSLEGNEVYGYTF
TRBV4-3	TRBJ2-7	-	-	TGCGCCAGCAGCCAAGACAGGGGCCACTACGAGCAGTACTTC	CASSQDRGHYEQYF
TRBV28	TRBJ2-7	-	-	TGTGCCAGCAGTTTGGGCTGGGCCACTTACGAGCAGTACTTC	CASSLGWATYEQYF
TRBV5-4	TRBJ2-7	-	TRBD2	TGTGCCAGCAGTGTAGCGGGAGGGCGAGGGGAGCAGTACTTC	CASSVAGGRGEQYF
TRBV27	TRBJ2-7	-	TRBD1	TGTGCCAGCAGTCCTCCCTGGACAGGAGTTCAGTACGAGCAGTACTTC	CASSPPWTGVQYEQYF
TRBV5-1	TRBJ1-1	-	-	TGCGCCAGCAGCTTGGGTACCTACACTGAAGCTTTCTTT	CASSLGTYTEAFF
TRBV5-6	TRBJ2-3	-	-	TGTGCCAGCAGCTGGGCCAGCACAGATACGCAGTATTTT	CASSWASTDTQYF
TRBV6-4	TRBJ1-5	-	-	TGTGCCAGCAGGGGAGTGAATCAGCCCCAGCATTTT	CASRGVNQPQHF
TRBV9	TRBJ1-3	-	-	TGTGCCAGCAGCGGAGTGGGGCGAACCATATATTTT	CASSGVGRTIYF
TRBV5-5	TRBJ1-1	-	-	TGTGCCAGCAGCTTTGCATTGAACACTGAAGCTTTCTTT	CASSFALNTEAFF
TRBV9	TRBJ1-1	-	-	TGTGCCAGCAGCGCCTTTGGGGGAAACACTGAAGCTTTCTTT	CASSAFGGNTEAFF
TRBV28	TRBJ2-7	-	TRBD1	TGTGCCAGCAGTTTGGGGCAGGGGACAGGTCTATTTGTAAGTGCCTACGAGCAGTACTTC	CASSLGQGTGLFVSAYEQYF
TRBV28	TRBJ2-5	once	-	TGTGCCAGCAGTTCCCCGGGACTCAAACAAGAGACCCAGTACTTC	CASSSPGLKQETQYF
TRBV2	TRBJ2-5	-	-	TGTGCCAGCAGTGAGCAGGGGGGAGAGACCCAGTACTTC	CASSEQGGETQYF
TRBV6-6	TRBJ1-1	-	-	TGTGCCAGCAGTCCAGTTCCGGGCCCCGGCACTGAAGCTTTCTTT	CASSPVPGPGTEAFF
TRBV6-5	TRBJ2-7	-	TRBD1	TGTGCCAGCAGTTACACAGGGGGCTCCTACGAGCAGTACTTC	CASSYTGGSYEQYF
TRBV9	TRBJ1-2	-	-	TGTGCCAGCAGCGCAACCGTCACAGGGAACTATGGCTACACCTTC	CASSATVTGNYGYTF
TRBV4-1	TRBJ1-6	-	TRBD1	TGCGCCAGCAGCCAGAAACAGGGGTATAATTCACCCCTCCACTTT	CASSQKQGYNSPLHF
TRBV28	TRBJ2-3	-	TRBD2	TGTGCCAGCAGTTTTCCCCCTCTAGGAACGGGGGGGCCCAGCACAGATACGCAGTATTTT	CASSFPPLGTGGPSTDTQYF
TRBV5-1	TRBJ2-3	-	-	TGCGCCAGCAGGTGGAGCACAGATACGCAGTATTTT	CASRWSTDTQYF
TRBV7-2	TRBJ1-1	once	-	TGTGCCAGCAGGGACGGTGGTGAGAACACTGAAGCTTTCTTT	CASRDGGENTEAFF
TRBV6-6	TRBJ1-6	-	-	TGTGCCAGCAGTTCTGCCGGGACACCTATTTCACCCCTCCACTTT	CASSSAGTPISPLHF
TRBV27	TRBJ2-1	-	-	TGTGCCAGCAGTTTCGGGCTTGGGCCCTACAATGAGCAGTTCTTC	CASSFGLGPYNEQFF
TRBV14	TRBJ1-1	-	-	TGTGCCAGCAGCCAAGCGAGGCTAGCTGAAGCTTTCTTT	CASSQARLAEAFF
TRBV9	TRBJ2-5	-	-	TGTGCCAGCAGCACTCCCCCCCAAGAGACCCAGTACTTC	CASSTPPQETQYF
TRBV10-2	TRBJ2-2	-	-	TGCGCCAGCAGTGAGGTGACTGACACCGGGGAGCTGTTTTTT	CASSEVTDTGELFF
TRBV11-2	TRBJ2-5	few	TRBD1	TGTGCCAGCAGCTTGGGACAGGGCCTCCAAGAGACCCAGTACTTC	CASSLGQGLQETQYF
TRBV4-3	TRBJ2-1	-	-	TGCGCCAGCAGCCAAGATCGAACAGGGTATTTTTCCGATGAGCAGTTCTTC	CASSQDRTGYFSDEQFF
TRBV10-3	TRBJ1-5	-	-	TGTGCCATCAGTGAACCCGGGGTCAATCAGCCCCAGCATTTT	CAISEPGVNQPQHF
TRBV6-4	TRBJ1-1	-	-	TGTGCCAGCAGTGACTCCGAGGTGTGGAGGGAGGGGAACACTGAAGCTTTCTTT	CASSDSEVWREGNTEAFF
TRBV6-5	TRBJ1-6	-	-	TGTGCCAGCAGTTACGGGCAGGATAATTCACCCCTCCACTTT	CASSYGQDNSPLHF
TRBV5-1	TRBJ2-7	-	TRBD1	TGCGCCAGCAGCCAGACAGGGGGCTACGAGCAGTACTTC	CASSQTGGYEQYF
TRBV2	TRBJ2-1	-	-	TGTGCCAGCAGTGAAAGCAGTAACAATGAGCAGTTCTTC	CASSESSNNEQFF
TRBV5-8	TRBJ2-7	-	-	TGTGCCAGCAGCTTGGGGCCAGCGGACGCTGCCTACGAGCAGTACTTC	CASSLGPADAAYEQYF
TRBV5-4	TRBJ1-5	-	TRBD1	TGTGCCAGCAGCTGGGGGACAGGCAGGGATCAGCCCCAGCATTTT	CASSWGTGRDQPQHF
TRBV28	TRBJ2-7	-	TRBD1	TGTGCCAGCAGTTTCCCCGGGACAGCCTACTGGGACGAGCAGTACTTC	CASSFPGTAYWDEQYF
TRBV21-1	TRBJ1-1	-	-	TGTGCCAGCCCCCTAGGAGCAGGGACAGAGAACACTGAAGCTTTCTTT	CASPLGAGTENTEAFF
TRBV5-6	TRBJ1-2	-	-	TGTGCCAGCAGCTTAGGGACCGCCCCCATCTATGGCTACACCTTC	CASSLGTAPIYGYTF
TRBV28	TRBJ1-4	-	-	TGTGCCAGCCGCGGGGGGTGGGCTGAAAAACTGTTTTTT	CASRGGWAEKLFF
TRBV11-3	TRBJ2-3	-	-	TGTGCCAGCAGCATAGGGGACGGATGGACAGATACGCAGTATTTT	CASSIGDGWTDTQYF
TRBV7-9	TRBJ2-7	-	TRBD1	TGTGCCAGCAGCGGCGCCGGGACAGGTTCCTACGAGCAGTACTTC	CASSGAGTGSYEQYF